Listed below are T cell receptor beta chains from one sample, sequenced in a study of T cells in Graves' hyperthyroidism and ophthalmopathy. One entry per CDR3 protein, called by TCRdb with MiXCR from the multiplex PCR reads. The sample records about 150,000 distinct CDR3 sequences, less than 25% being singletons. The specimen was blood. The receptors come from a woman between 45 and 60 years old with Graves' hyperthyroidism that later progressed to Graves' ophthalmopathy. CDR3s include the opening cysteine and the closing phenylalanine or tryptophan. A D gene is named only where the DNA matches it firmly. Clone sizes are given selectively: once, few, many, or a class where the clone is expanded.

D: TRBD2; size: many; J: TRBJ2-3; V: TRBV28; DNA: TGTGCCAGCAGTTTAGCGGGGGGCCGAGCAGATACGCAGTATTTT; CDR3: CASSLAGGRADTQYF
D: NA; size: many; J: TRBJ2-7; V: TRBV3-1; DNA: TGTGCCAGCAGCCTTACAGGGCTTCCTTACGAGCAGTACTTC; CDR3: CASSLTGLPYEQYF
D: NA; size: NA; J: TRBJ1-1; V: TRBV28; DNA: TGTGCCAGCAGCCTTCCGGGTGGGGGAGCTTTCTTT; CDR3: CASSLPGGGAFF
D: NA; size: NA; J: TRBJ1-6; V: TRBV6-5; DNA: TGTGCCAGCAGTTCAGCCGGGGATAATTCACCCCTCCACTTT; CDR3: CASSSAGDNSPLHF
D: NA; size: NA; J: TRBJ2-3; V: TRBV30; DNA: TGTGCCTGGTCCGACTCTAGGGGGGCCTACACAGATACGCAGTATTTT; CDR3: CAWSDSRGAYTDTQYF
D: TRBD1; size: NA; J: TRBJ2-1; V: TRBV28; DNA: TGTGCCAGCCCCCCATACCGGACAGGTGCTTACAATGAGCAGTTCTTC; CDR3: CASPPYRTGAYNEQFF
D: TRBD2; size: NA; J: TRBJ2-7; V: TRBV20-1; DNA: TGCAGTGCTCCTGGACTAGAATTGTACGAGCAGTACTTC; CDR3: CSAPGLELYEQYF
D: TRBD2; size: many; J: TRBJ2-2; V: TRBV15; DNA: TGTGCCACCAGCAGCGGGGGGACCGGGGAGCTGTTTTTT; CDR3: CATSSGGTGELFF
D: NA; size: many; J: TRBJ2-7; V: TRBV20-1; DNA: TGCAGTGCAGCCAGGGGAGGGGCGACTAGCAACCACGAGCAGTACTTC; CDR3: CSAARGGATSNHEQYF
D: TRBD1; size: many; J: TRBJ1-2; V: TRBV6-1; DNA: TGTGCCAGCAGTCCATCGACAGGGAGAAACTATGGCTACACCTTC; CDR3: CASSPSTGRNYGYTF
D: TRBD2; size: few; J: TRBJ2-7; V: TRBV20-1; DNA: TGCAGTGCTAGTAGACTAGCGGGCATAATCTACGAGCAGTACTTC; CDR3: CSASRLAGIIYEQYF
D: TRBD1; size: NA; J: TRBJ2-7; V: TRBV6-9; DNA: TGTGCCAGCAGTTCCCCATCGACAGGGGTAACCTACGAGCAGTACTTC; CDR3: CASSSPSTGVTYEQYF
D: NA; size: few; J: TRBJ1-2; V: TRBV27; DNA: TGTGCCAGCAGCGGACAAGGCTATGGCTACACCTTC; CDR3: CASSGQGYGYTF
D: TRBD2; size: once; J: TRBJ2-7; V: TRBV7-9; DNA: TGTGCCAGCAGCTCAACCACCGACCAGGGGCGGGGACTAGCGCTCCCCACGGACTACGAGCAGTACTTC; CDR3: CASSSTTDQGRGLALPTDYEQYF